One and the same sample provided the 12 T cell receptor beta chains below, sequenced in a study of cytomegalovirus exposure and HLA in healthy donors. TCRdb keeps only in-frame clones here, not all; method: immunoSEQ multiplex PCR. The table shows tens of thousands of clones, with about 95% occurring only once. The specimen was PBMCs. These receptors were obtained from a woman aged 18-29 years in good health and CMV-seronegative.

The chain combines TRBV19 with TRBJ2-4, with TRBD2 matching 8 bases. Germline V gene sequence: CDR1 LNHDA, CDR2 SQIVND (reference sequence). The CDR3 consists of 18 residues. V was pared by 0 bases and J by 2 bases, with 9 bases of the junction left unmatched. The CDR3, as DNA: TGTGCCAGTAGTATAGATTTTGCGGGAGGCCATTCCAAAAACATTCAGTACTTC. Translated: CASSIDFAGGHSKNIQYF. The whole variable domain, remainder taken from reference TRBV19 and TRBJ2-4, is DGGITQSPKYLFRKEGQNVTLSCEQNLNHDAMYWYRQDPGQGLRLIYYSQIVNDFQKGDIAEGYSVSREKKESFPLTVTSAQKNPTAFYLCASSIDFAGGHSKNIQYFGAGTRLSVL.

V gene TRBV27 combines with J gene TRBJ2-5, with TRBD1 as a possible D gene (5 bases). The CDR3 is 14 amino acids. Trimming took off 1 base at V and 1 base at J, with 7 bases between the two ends. Per the germline V gene, CDR1 is MNHEY and CDR2 is SMNVEV (reference sequence). DNA for the CDR3: TGTGCCAGCAGTTTATGGGGCCTCCAAGAGACCCAGTACTTC. It is translated as CASSLWGLQETQYF.

This chain connects TRBV28 to TRBJ2-7; TRBD1 matches at 10 bases. V gave up 8 bases and J gave up 6 bases; unmatched junction bases: 10. Germline CDR1 is MDHEN and CDR2 is SYDVKM. The CDR3 consists of 14 residues. Here the CDR3 reads CASAPGTGALEQYF. Here the CDR3 DNA reads TGTGCCAGCGCCCCGGGGACAGGGGCCCTCGAGCAGTACTTC.

The rearrangement uses TRBV11-3 and TRBJ2-2; no clear D. The CDR3 length is 12 residues. CDR1 is SGHNT and CDR2 is YENEEA in the germline V gene. The ends were cut back, 4 bases at V and 5 bases at J, with 5 bases in the middle. The CDR3 reads CASSYLTGELFF. For the CDR3, the DNA is TGTGCCAGCAGCTACTTAACCGGGGAGCTGTTTTTT.

The rearrangement uses TRBV28 and TRBJ2-1, with a possible D match to TRBD1 (5 bases). Trimming removed 3 bases at V and 2 bases at J, with 8 bases between. The CDR3 loop spans 14 amino acids. In germline, CDR1 is MDHEN, CDR2 SYDVKM. The CDR3 protein is CASSLQGPYNEQFF. As DNA, the CDR3 is TGTGCCAGCAGTTTGCAGGGTCCCTACAATGAGCAGTTCTTC.

The rearrangement links TRBV19 to TRBJ2-7; 9 bases agree with TRBD1. V trimming: 5 bases; J trimming: 3 bases; junction bases outside the gene matches: 5. The length of the CDR3 is 14 residues. Germline V CDR1 and CDR2: LNHDA, SQIVND (reference sequence). CDR3 protein: CASSAGQGGYEQYF. CDR3 in DNA: TGTGCCAGTAGTGCGGGACAGGGAGGCTACGAGCAGTACTTC. Complete variable domain (other parts from reference TRBV19 and TRBJ2-7): DGGITQSPKYLFRKEGQNVTLSCEQNLNHDAMYWYRQDPGQGLRLIYYSQIVNDFQKGDIAEGYSVSREKKESFPLTVTSAQKNPTAFYLCASSAGQGGYEQYFGPGTRLTVT.

The chain has TRBV9 and TRBJ2-3, with a possible D match to TRBD2 (7 bases). There are 14 residues in the CDR3. With 0 bases removed from V and 6 bases from J, the gap between germline ends came to 11 bases. Germline-derived CDR1 and CDR2 are SGDLS and YYNGEE. The CDR3 DNA reads TGTGCCAGCAGCGTAGAGGGGGGGGGTGATACGCAGTATTTT. Its translation is CASSVEGGGDTQYF.

The genes are TRBV18 and TRBJ1-2, with 7 nucleotides matching TRBD1. The CDR3 is made up of 14 amino acids. Germline V CDR1 and CDR2: KGHSH, LQKENI. V shed 1 base and J 5 bases; nucleotides not matched to a gene: 4. The CDR3 region is CASSPLGQPYGYTF. The CDR3 coding sequence is TGTGCCAGCTCACCACTGGGACAGCCTTATGGCTACACCTTC.

The chain links TRBV15 to TRBJ2-7, with 10 positions matching TRBD1. V shed 0 bases and J 6 bases; nucleotides not matched to a gene: 11. The CDR3 is made up of 17 amino acids. The germline V gene has CDR1 LNHNV and CDR2 YYDKDF (reference sequence). The CDR3 loop is CATSREAWDRGGFEQYF. CDR3 DNA sequence: TGTGCCACCAGCAGAGAAGCTTGGGACAGGGGAGGGTTCGAGCAGTACTTC.

The chain couples TRBV28 to TRBJ2-7; tentatively, D is TRBD2 (6 bases). V shed 6 bases and J shed 0 bases, with 18 bases lying between them. Germline V gives CDR1 MDHEN, CDR2 SYDVKM. The CDR3 runs to 16 residues. In DNA, the CDR3 is TGTGCCAGCAGCTCCTCCCTAGCGTGGAGCTCCTACGAGCAGTACTTC. Residues: CASSSSLAWSSYEQYF.

The chain uses TRBV4-1 and TRBJ2-3; D is perhaps TRBD2 (6 bases). This CDR3 is built from 15 residues. The V end was cut by 4 bases, the J end by 2 bases, with 13 bases between. Germline-derived CDR1 and CDR2 are MGHRA and YSYEKL. DNA for the CDR3: TGCGCCAGCAGCCCGGTCGGGGGATTCACAGATACGCAGTATTTT. Translating gives CASSPVGGFTDTQYF.

V is TRBV7-2 and J is TRBJ2-7, with D maybe TRBD2 (6 bases). The CDR3 length is 16 residues. Between the trimmed V and J ends, which lost 5 bases and 4 bases, there was a span of 21 bases. From germline, CDR1 is SGHTA and CDR2 FQGNSA. The CDR3 spells CASSVTWASDIYEQYF. The CDR3 DNA reads as TGTGCCAGCAGCGTGACGTGGGCTAGCGATATTTACGAGCAGTACTTC.